The rows below give T cell receptor beta chains drawn from one sample of a study of T-cell reconstitution after alpha-beta-depleted transplantation in children. TCRdb reprocessed the PCR reads via MiXCR and lists one record per CDR3 protein. Altogether about 480,000 distinct CDR3 sequences are present, around 12% being singletons, with the ten largest covering 5% to 6%. Sequenced here: PBMCs from the stem cell graft donor, sampled from the stem cell graft. Receptor source: a human donor who donated a stem cell graft to a child with combined immunodeficiency. CDR3s include the opening cysteine and the closing phenylalanine or tryptophan. The order of the fields is clone size, D gene, V gene, J gene, CDR3 DNA, CDR3 protein. D genes are given only for firm matches. The listing skips clone size in some rows; elsewhere it reads once, few, many or a size class.

>few|TRBD1|TRBV7-2|TRBJ2-4
TGTGCCAGCAGCTTCCGGACAGGCCTAACAAGGGACATTCAGTACTTC
CASSFRTGLTRDIQYF
>many|NA|TRBV6-1|TRBJ2-7
TGTGCCAGCAGTGAGCTGTTCTACGAGCAGTACTTC
CASSELFYEQYF
>NA|TRBD1|TRBV12-3/TRBV12-4|TRBJ1-2
TGTGCCAGCAGTAAACGACAGGGGACTTATGGCTACACCTTC
CASSKRQGTYGYTF
>many|TRBD2|TRBV7-3|TRBJ2-1
TGTGCCAGCAGCTCTGCGGGGGGGCCGATCAATGAGCAGTTCTTC
CASSSAGGPINEQFF
>many|TRBD1|TRBV7-9|TRBJ2-7
TGTGCCAGCAGCTCTTCTCTGGGACAGAGCTCCTACGAGCAGTACTTC
CASSSSLGQSSYEQYF
>once|NA|TRBV13|TRBJ2-5
TGTGCCAGCAGCTTCGCCCGGGTAGGACTTAACAAAGAGACCCAGTACTTC
CASSFARVGLNKETQYF
>few|NA|TRBV20-1|TRBJ2-1
TGCAGTGCTACACGACTTGACTCCTACAATGAGCAGTTCTTC
CSATRLDSYNEQFF
>NA|NA|TRBV12-3/TRBV12-4|TRBJ1-3
TGTGCCAGCACCATGGCCTACCTAAACTCTGGAAACACCATATATTTT
CASTMAYLNSGNTIYF
>NA|NA|TRBV12-3/TRBV12-4|TRBJ1-1
TGTGCCAGCAGTCAGGGGTCCGGGGAAGCTTTCTTT
CASSQGSGEAFF
>few|NA|TRBV29-1|TRBJ2-4
TGCAGCGTTGCGACAGTGAAAGACATTCAGTACTTC
CSVATVKDIQYF
>many|NA|TRBV28|TRBJ2-2
TGTGCCAGCAGTTTCTCGGGACTCCTACGGGTCGGGGAGCTGTTTTTT
CASSFSGLLRVGELFF
>NA|NA|TRBV5-6|TRBJ2-7
TGTGCCAGCTGCCTGTACGGTGGGAACTCCTACGAGCAGTACTTC
CASCLYGGNSYEQYF
>few|NA|TRBV7-9|TRBJ2-2
TGTGCCAGCAGTAACGGGGGGAACACCGGGGAGCTGTTTTTT
CASSNGGNTGELFF
>few|NA|TRBV12-3/TRBV12-4|TRBJ2-1
TGTGCCAGCAAATCCGGGACCCTACTCAATGAGCAGTTCTTC
CASKSGTLLNEQFF
>once|NA|TRBV12-3/TRBV12-4|TRBJ1-2
TGTGCCAGCACCCAACAGGGCTGGGTCTATGGCTACACCTTC
CASTQQGWVYGYTF
>many|NA|TRBV29-1|TRBJ1-2
TGCAGCGTTGGAGGGCCCGACGGTGGCGGGCACTATGGCTGCACCTTC
CSVGGPDGGGHYGCTF
>many|TRBD1|TRBV4-3|TRBJ1-2
TGCGCCAGCAGCCAAGGCTTTAAAGGACAGGGTTCCTATGGCTACACCTTC
CASSQGFKGQGSYGYTF
>few|TRBD2|TRBV18|TRBJ2-1
TGTGCCAGCTCACCACCGGCGGGGGACCAGTTCTTC
CASSPPAGDQFF
>few|TRBD2|TRBV12-3/TRBV12-4|TRBJ2-5
TGTGCCAGCAGCCCCCCCCTAGCGGGAGGAGGAGAGACCCAGTACTTC
CASSPPLAGGGETQYF
>few|TRBD2|TRBV12-3/TRBV12-4|TRBJ2-7
TGTGCCAGCAGTCCACAGCGGGGGGGGATGGTCGAGCAGTACTTC
CASSPQRGGMVEQYF
>NA|TRBD2|TRBV5-1|TRBJ2-1
TGCGCCAGCAGTATGGGACTAGCGGGAGTGGGCAATGAGCAGTTCTTC
CASSMGLAGVGNEQFF
>NA|TRBD2|TRBV20-1|TRBJ2-7
TGCAGTTGGTGGGAGGGCGGAGAGCAGTACTTC
CSWWEGGEQYF
>few|TRBD2|TRBV10-3|TRBJ2-2
TGTGCCATCAGTCTCGGACTAGCGGGAGGGATCGGGGAGCTGTTTTTT
CAISLGLAGGIGELFF
>few|TRBD1|TRBV28|TRBJ2-7
TGTGCCAGCAGTTTATACCCTTTTTGGGGACAGAGCTCCTACGAGCAGTACTTC
CASSLYPFWGQSSYEQYF
>few|TRBD1|TRBV12-3/TRBV12-4|TRBJ1-5
TGTGCCAGCAGGGGCACAGGGGGCGGTCAGCCCCAGCATTTT
CASRGTGGGQPQHF
>many|NA|TRBV28|TRBJ2-7
TGTGCCAGCAGTTTAAGGGGGAACGAGCAGTACTTC
CASSLRGNEQYF
>NA|TRBD1|TRBV12-3/TRBV12-4|TRBJ2-7
TGTGCCAGCAGCAGGGACAGGGAACACGAGCAGTACTTC
CASSRDREHEQYF
>many|NA|TRBV6-2/TRBV6-3|TRBJ2-1
TGTGCCAGCACTCGCCCGGGACTTTACAATGAGCAGTTCTTC
CASTRPGLYNEQFF
>few|TRBD2|TRBV5-1|TRBJ2-1
TGCGCCAGCAGCACCGGGACTAGCGGGACCGATGAGCAGTTCTTC
CASSTGTSGTDEQFF
>NA|NA|TRBV12-3/TRBV12-4|TRBJ1-2
TGTGCCAGCAGTCGGTCAGGGGTGGGAGGCTATGGCTACACCTTC
CASSRSGVGGYGYTF
>NA|NA|TRBV9|TRBJ2-2
TGTGCCAGCAGCGGCACCGGGACATATAACACCGGGGAGCTGTTTTTT
CASSGTGTYNTGELFF
>few|NA|TRBV6-5|TRBJ1-2
TGTGCCAGCAGTTACGACAGGATGCCTCGGTATGGCTACACCTTC
CASSYDRMPRYGYTF
>many|NA|TRBV20-1|TRBJ2-5
TGCAGTGCAACGGACAGCCTCGGGGTCGAGACCCAGTACTTC
CSATDSLGVETQYF
>NA|TRBD2|TRBV7-2|TRBJ2-2
TGTGCCAGCAGCTTAGCCCCCTTCAGCGGGGACTACACCGGGGAGCTGTTTTTT
CASSLAPFSGDYTGELFF
>few|NA|TRBV6-5|TRBJ2-2
TGTGCCAGCAGTTACCCCGCGGGACAACCCGTCGCGAACACCGGGGAGCTGTTTTTT
CASSYPAGQPVANTGELFF
>NA|NA|TRBV29-1|TRBJ2-3
TGCAGCGTTGGGGACGGGTTCACAGATACGCAGTATTTT
CSVGDGFTDTQYF
>few|NA|TRBV7-2|TRBJ2-1
TGTGCCAGCAGCTCTGTCGAGGAGCAGTTCTTC
CASSSVEEQFF
>NA|NA|TRBV3-1|TRBJ1-6
TGTGCCAGCAGCCAAGGAGGTGGGGGACGGCATTCACCCCTCCACTTT
CASSQGGGGRHSPLHF
>NA|NA|TRBV12-3/TRBV12-4|TRBJ1-2
TGTGCCAGCAGGGCCGAGGAGCCGGGCTACACCTTC
CASRAEEPGYTF
>few|NA|TRBV6-2/TRBV6-3|TRBJ2-6
TGTGCCAGCAGTTATTCGCTCCGGACCCCCACTCTCGGTGGGGCCAACGTCCTGACTTTC
CASSYSLRTPTLGGANVLTF
>many|TRBD1|TRBV5-1|TRBJ2-7
TGCGCCAGCAGCAAGGGACAGGGGAGCTCCTACGAGCAGTACTTC
CASSKGQGSSYEQYF
>NA|NA|TRBV7-7|TRBJ2-1
TGTGCTAGCAGCTTAGCGACGGGCCGTAGTGAGCAGTTCTTC
CASSLATGRSEQFF
>many|NA|TRBV7-7|TRBJ2-7
TGTGCTAGCAGCTTCAGATTTTCCTACGAGCAGTACTTC
CASSFRFSYEQYF
>NA|NA|TRBV5-4|TRBJ1-5
TGTGCCAGGAGCTCCGGGGGGATCAATCAGCCCCAGCATTTT
CARSSGGINQPQHF
>NA|NA|TRBV30|TRBJ2-7
TGTGCCTGGAGCGTGCTCAGGGAGCCCTACGAGCAGTACTTC
CAWSVLREPYEQYF
>few|NA|TRBV16|TRBJ2-7
TGTGCCAGCAGCGGTGCCGGGTCAGGGGTGGCAGATGAGCAGTACTTC
CASSGAGSGVADEQYF
>NA|TRBD1|TRBV7-9|TRBJ2-2
TGTGCCAGCAGCACAGGGGCCGGGGAGCTGTTTTTT
CASSTGAGELFF
>NA|NA|TRBV20-1|TRBJ2-2
TGCAGTGCCTTCGACCAGACCGGGGAGCTGTTTTTT
CSAFDQTGELFF
>many|TRBD2|TRBV5-1|TRBJ2-1
TGCGCCAGAATTAGCGGGGGAGACTTCAATGAGCAGTTCTTC
CARISGGDFNEQFF
>few|NA|TRBV6-2/TRBV6-3|TRBJ2-3
TGTGCCAGCAGTTACTCGAACCGGGGCTCCCATAGCACAGATACGCAGTATTTT
CASSYSNRGSHSTDTQYF
>few|TRBD2|TRBV12-3/TRBV12-4|TRBJ2-5
TGTGCCAGCGGGGAGGGGAGGGCCAAGGAGACCCAGTACTTC
CASGEGRAKETQYF
>many|NA|TRBV12-3/TRBV12-4|TRBJ2-7
TGTGCCAGCAGTTCGACAGGCAGCGGCGAGCAGTACTTC
CASSSTGSGEQYF
>NA|NA|TRBV6-1|TRBJ1-2
TGTGCCAGCAGGGACAGCGTCGCCTATGGCTACACCTTC
CASRDSVAYGYTF
>NA|NA|TRBV11-1|TRBJ1-5
TGTGCCAGCAGCTCCGGACAGAGCTTGTATCGTCGCAATCAGCCCCAGCATTTT
CASSSGQSLYRRNQPQHF
>NA|NA|TRBV5-1|TRBJ2-7
TGCGCCAGCAGCTTGGGGTCAGCTGGCCTCTACGAGCAGTACTTC
CASSLGSAGLYEQYF
>NA|NA|TRBV10-3|TRBJ1-1
TGTGCCATCATGGCCCAGATGAACACTGAAGCTTTCTTT
CAIMAQMNTEAFF
>NA|TRBD2|TRBV11-2|TRBJ2-5
TGTGCCAGCAGCCCAACGACCGGGACTAGCGGGAGGTATGGAGAGACCCAGTACTTC
CASSPTTGTSGRYGETQYF
>many|TRBD1|TRBV27|TRBJ1-1
TGTGCCAGCAGTTTAACGGCGACAGGGAAGGAAACTGAAGCTTTCTTT
CASSLTATGKETEAFF